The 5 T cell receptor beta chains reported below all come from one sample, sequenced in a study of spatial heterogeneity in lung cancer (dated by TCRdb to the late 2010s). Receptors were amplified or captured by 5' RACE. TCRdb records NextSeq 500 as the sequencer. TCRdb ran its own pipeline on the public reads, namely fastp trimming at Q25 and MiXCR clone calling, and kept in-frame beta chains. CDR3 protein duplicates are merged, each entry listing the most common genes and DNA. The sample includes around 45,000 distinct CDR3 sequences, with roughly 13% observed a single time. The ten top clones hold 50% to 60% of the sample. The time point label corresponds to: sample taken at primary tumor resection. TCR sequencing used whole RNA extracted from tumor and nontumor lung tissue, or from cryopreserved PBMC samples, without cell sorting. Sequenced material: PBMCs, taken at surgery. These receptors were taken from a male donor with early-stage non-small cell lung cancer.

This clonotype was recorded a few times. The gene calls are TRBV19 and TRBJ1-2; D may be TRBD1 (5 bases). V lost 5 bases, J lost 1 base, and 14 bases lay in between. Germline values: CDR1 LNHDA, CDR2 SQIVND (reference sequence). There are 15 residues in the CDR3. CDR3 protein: CASSPGLRNNYGYTF. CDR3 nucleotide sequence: TGTGCCAGTAGTCCGGGACTAAGGAATAACTATGGCTACACCTTC.

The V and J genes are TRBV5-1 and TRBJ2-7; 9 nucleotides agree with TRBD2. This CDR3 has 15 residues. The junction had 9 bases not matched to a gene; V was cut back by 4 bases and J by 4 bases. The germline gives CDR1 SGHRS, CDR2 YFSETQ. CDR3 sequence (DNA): TGCGCCAGCAGCGGAGCGGGGGGAACCTATTACGAGCAGTACTTC. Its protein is CASSGAGGTYYEQYF.

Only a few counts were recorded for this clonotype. CDR3 in DNA: TGCGCCAGCAGCTTGGGGACTAGCGTCGAGCAGTACTTC. Protein sequence: CASSLGTSVEQYF. The V gene is TRBV5-1, the J gene TRBJ2-7; 9 bases map to TRBD2. The junction had 1 base not matched to a gene; V was cut back by 0 bases and J by 6 bases. The CDR3 consists of 13 residues. Per germline, CDR1 SGHRS and CDR2 YFSETQ.

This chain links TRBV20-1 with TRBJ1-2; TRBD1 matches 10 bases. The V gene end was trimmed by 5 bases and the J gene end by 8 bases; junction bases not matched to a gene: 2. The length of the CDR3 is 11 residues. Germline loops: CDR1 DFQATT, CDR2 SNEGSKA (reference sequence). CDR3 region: CSADRGRGYTF. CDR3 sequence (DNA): TGCAGTGCTGACAGGGGGCGAGGCTACACCTTC.

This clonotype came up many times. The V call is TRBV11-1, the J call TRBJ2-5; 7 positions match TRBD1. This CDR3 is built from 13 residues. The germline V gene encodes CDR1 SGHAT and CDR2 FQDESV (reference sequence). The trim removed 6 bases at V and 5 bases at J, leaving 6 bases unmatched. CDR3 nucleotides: TGTGCCAGCAGTTCCGACAGGGCCGAGACCCAGTACTTC. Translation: CASSSDRAETQYF. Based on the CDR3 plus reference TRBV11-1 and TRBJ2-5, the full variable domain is EAEVAQSPRYKITEKSQAVAFWCDPISGHATLYWYRQILGQGPELLVQFQDESVVDDSQLPKDRFSAERLKGVDSTLKIQPAELGDSAMYLCASSSDRAETQYFGPGTRLLVL.